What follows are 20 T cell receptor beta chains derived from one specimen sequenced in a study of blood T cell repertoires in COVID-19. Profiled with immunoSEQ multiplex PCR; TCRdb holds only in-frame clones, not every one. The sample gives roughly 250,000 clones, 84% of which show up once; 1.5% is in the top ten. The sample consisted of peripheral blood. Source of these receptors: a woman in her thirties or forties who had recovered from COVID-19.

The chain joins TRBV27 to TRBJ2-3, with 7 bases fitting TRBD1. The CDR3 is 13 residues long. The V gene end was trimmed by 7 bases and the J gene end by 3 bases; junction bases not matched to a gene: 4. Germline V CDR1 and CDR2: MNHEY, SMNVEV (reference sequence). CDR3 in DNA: TGTGCCAGCACCTACAGGGGTACAGATACGCAGTATTTT. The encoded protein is CASTYRGTDTQYF.

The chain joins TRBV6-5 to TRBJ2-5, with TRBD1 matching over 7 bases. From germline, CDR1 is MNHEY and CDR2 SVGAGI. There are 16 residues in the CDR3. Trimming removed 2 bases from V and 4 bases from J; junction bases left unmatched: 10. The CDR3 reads CASSYRYRGWGETQYF. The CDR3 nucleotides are TGTGCCAGCAGTTACCGGTACAGGGGTTGGGGAGAGACCCAGTACTTC.

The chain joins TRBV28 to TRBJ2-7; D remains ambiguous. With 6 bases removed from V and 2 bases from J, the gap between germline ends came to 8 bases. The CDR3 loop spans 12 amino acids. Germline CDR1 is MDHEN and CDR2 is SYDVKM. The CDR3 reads CASSLRAYEQYF. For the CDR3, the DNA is TGTGCCAGCAGCCTCCGGGCCTACGAGCAGTACTTC.

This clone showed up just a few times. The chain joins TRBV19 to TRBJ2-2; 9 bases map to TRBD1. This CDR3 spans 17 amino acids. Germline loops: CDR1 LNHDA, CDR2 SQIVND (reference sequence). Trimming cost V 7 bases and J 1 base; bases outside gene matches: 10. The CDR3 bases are TGTGCCAGTACCCCCGTACCGGGACAGGGGAACACCGGGGAGCTGTTTTTT. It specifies CASTPVPGQGNTGELFF.

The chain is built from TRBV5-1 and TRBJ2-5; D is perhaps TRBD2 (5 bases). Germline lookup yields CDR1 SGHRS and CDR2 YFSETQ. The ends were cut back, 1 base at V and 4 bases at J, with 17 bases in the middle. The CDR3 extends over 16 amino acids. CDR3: CASSLSGIALTETQYF. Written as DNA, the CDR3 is TGCGCCAGCAGCTTGAGTGGGATAGCGCTGACAGAGACCCAGTACTTC.

CDR3: CASSQVLAGGRDTGELFF. As DNA, the CDR3 is TGTGCCAGCAGCCAAGTACTAGCGGGGGGGCGGGACACCGGGGAGCTGTTTTTT. The chain employs TRBV4-2 and TRBJ2-2; 13 nucleotides agree with TRBD2. Trimming took 1 base from V and 3 from J; bases not matched to a gene: 5. The CDR3 sequence is 18 residues long. Germline lookup yields CDR1 LGHNA and CDR2 YNFKEQ.

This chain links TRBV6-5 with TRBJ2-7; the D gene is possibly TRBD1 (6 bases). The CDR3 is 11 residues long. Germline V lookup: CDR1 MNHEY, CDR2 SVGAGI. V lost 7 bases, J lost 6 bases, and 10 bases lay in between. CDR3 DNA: TGTGCCAGCAAATCAGGGGCCGAGCAGTACTTC. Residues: CASKSGAEQYF.

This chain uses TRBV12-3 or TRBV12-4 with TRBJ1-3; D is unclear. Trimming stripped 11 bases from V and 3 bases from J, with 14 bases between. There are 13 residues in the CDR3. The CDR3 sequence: CAGRLSGGNTIYF. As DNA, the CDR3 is TGTGCCGGCCGTCTATCGGGTGGAAACACCATATATTTT.

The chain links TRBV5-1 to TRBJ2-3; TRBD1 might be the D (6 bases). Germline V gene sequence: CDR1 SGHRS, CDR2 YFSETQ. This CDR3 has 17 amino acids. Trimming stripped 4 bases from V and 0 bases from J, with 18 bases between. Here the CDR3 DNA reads TGCGCCAGCAGCCACACCCGGGGACAAAAAAGCACAGATACGCAGTATTTT. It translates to CASSHTRGQKSTDTQYF.

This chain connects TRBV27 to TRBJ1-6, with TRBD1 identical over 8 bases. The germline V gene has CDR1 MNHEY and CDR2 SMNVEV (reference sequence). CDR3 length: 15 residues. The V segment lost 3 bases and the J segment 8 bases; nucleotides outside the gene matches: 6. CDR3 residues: CASSLRDRRYSPLHF. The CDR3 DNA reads TGTGCCAGCAGTTTGCGGGACAGGCGGTATTCACCCCTCCACTTT.

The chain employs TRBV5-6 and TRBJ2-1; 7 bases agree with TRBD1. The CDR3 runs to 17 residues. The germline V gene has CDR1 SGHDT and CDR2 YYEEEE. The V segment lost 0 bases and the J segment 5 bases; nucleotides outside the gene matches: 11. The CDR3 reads CASSLGGNRDRDNEQFF. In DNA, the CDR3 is TGTGCCAGCAGCTTGGGGGGAAACCGGGACAGAGACAATGAGCAGTTCTTC.

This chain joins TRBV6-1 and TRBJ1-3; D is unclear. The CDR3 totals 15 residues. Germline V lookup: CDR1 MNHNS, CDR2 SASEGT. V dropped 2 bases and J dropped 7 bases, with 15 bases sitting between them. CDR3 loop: CASSESLYLMNTIYF. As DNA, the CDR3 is TGTGCCAGCAGTGAATCCCTATACCTCATGAACACCATATATTTT.

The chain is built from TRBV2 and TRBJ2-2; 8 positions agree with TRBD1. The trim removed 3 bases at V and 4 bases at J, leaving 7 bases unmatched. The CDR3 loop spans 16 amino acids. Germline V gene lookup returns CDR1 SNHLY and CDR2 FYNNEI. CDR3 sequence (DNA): TGTGCCAGCAGTGATTTTTACAGGGGGATCACCGGGGAGCTGTTTTTT. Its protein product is CASSDFYRGITGELFF.

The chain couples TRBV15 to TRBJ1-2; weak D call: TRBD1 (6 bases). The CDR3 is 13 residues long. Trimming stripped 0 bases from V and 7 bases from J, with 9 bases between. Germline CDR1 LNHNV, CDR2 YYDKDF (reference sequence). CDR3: CATSREGGRGYTF. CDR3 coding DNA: TGTGCCACCAGCAGAGAAGGGGGTCGTGGCTACACCTTC.

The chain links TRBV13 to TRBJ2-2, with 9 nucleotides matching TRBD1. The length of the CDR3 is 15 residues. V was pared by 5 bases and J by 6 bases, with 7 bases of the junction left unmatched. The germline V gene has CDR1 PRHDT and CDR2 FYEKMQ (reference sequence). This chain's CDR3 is CASSPRTGVAGELFF. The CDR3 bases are TGTGCCAGCAGCCCCCGGACAGGGGTAGCCGGGGAGCTGTTTTTT.

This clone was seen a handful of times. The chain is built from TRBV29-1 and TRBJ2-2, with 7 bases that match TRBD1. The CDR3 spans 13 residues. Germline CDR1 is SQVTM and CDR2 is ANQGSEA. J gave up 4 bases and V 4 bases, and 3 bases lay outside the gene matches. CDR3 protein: CSVVGQITGELFF. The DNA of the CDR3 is TGCAGCGTTGTGGGACAGATCACCGGGGAGCTGTTTTTT.

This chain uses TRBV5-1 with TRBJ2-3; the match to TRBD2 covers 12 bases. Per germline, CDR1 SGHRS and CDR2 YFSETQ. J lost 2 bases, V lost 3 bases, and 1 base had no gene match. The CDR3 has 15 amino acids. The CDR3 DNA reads TGCGCCAGCAGCTCTAGCGGGGGGGTCACAGATACGCAGTATTTT. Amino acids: CASSSSGGVTDTQYF.

CDR3 in amino acids: CASMSQGAEGNTIYF. The CDR3 region has the DNA TGTGCCAGCATGAGTCAGGGGGCAGAGGGAAACACCATATATTTT. The V and J genes are TRBV28 and TRBJ1-3; 8 bases are a match to TRBD1. The length of the CDR3 is 15 residues. Trimming took 7 bases from V and 4 from J; bases not matched to a gene: 9. Germline lookup yields CDR1 MDHEN and CDR2 SYDVKM.

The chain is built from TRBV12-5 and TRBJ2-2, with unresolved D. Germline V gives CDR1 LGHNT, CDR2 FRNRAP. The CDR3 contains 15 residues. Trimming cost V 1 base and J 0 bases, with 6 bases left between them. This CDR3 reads CASGLETSNTGELFF. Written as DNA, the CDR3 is TGTGCTAGTGGTTTGGAGACATCGAACACCGGGGAGCTGTTTTTT.

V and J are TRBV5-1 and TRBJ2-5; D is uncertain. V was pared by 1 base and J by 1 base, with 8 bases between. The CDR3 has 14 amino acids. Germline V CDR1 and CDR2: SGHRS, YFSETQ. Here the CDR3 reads CASSLFGSQETQYF. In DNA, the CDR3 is TGCGCCAGCAGCTTGTTCGGTAGCCAAGAGACCCAGTACTTC.